These T cell receptor beta chains were read from a single sample in a study of OX40 agonist ivuxolimab in advanced cancers. Generated by immunoSEQ multiplex PCR, the TCRdb table keeps only in-frame clones and is missing some. The data contain almost 85,000 clones, roughly 89% of them singletons. The sequencing here drew on CD4+ or CD8+ T cells sorted from blood, taken in a trial of the OX40 agonist ivuxolimab. These TCRs come from an adult with an advanced solid tumor such as melanoma, head and neck, liver or kidney cancer. Each CDR3 is given with its conserved first and last residue. Each record gives: V gene, D gene, clone size, J gene, CDR3 protein, CDR3 DNA. The D gene is left open where the match is weak. Clone size is shown for a subset of rows, as once, few, many or a class of expanded clone.

v_gene: TRBV6-1; d_gene: NA; abundance: NA; j_gene: TRBJ2-1; CDR3aa: CASRQPGGVGQFF; CDR3nt: TGTGCCAGCAGACAACCTGGCGGGGTTGGGCAGTTCTTC
v_gene: TRBV6-5; d_gene: TRBD2; abundance: NA; j_gene: TRBJ2-3; CDR3aa: CASSYLGGGADDTQYF; CDR3nt: TGTGCCAGCAGTTACCTGGGCGGGGGGGCGGATGATACGCAGTATTTT
v_gene: TRBV4-1; d_gene: NA; abundance: NA; j_gene: TRBJ2-3; CDR3aa: CASSQGQFSTDTQYF; CDR3nt: TGCGCCAGCAGCCAGGGCCAGTTCTCCACAGATACGCAGTATTTT
v_gene: TRBV6-6; d_gene: NA; abundance: NA; j_gene: TRBJ1-2; CDR3aa: CASSWEGGGYTF; CDR3nt: TGTGCCAGCAGTTGGGAGGGGGGCGGCTACACCTTC
v_gene: TRBV27; d_gene: NA; abundance: NA; j_gene: TRBJ2-3; CDR3aa: CASSPGPDTQYF; CDR3nt: TGTGCCAGCAGTCCCGGCCCAGATACGCAGTATTTT
v_gene: TRBV29-1; d_gene: TRBD2; abundance: NA; j_gene: TRBJ2-3; CDR3aa: CSVVAGLTSGFTDTQYF; CDR3nt: TGCAGCGTTGTCGCAGGTCTGACTAGCGGCTTCACAGATACGCAGTATTTT
v_gene: TRBV2; d_gene: NA; abundance: NA; j_gene: TRBJ2-7; CDR3aa: CASQMEGGPIYEQYF; CDR3nt: TGTGCCAGCCAGATGGAGGGAGGTCCCATCTACGAGCAGTACTTC
v_gene: TRBV5-5; d_gene: NA; abundance: few; j_gene: TRBJ1-1; CDR3aa: CASRKGPNTEAFF; CDR3nt: TGTGCCAGCAGGAAGGGGCCGAACACTGAAGCTTTCTTT
v_gene: TRBV6-1; d_gene: NA; abundance: NA; j_gene: TRBJ1-3; CDR3aa: CASSEIWSSGNTIYF; CDR3nt: TGTGCCAGCAGTGAAATTTGGAGCTCTGGAAACACCATATATTTT
v_gene: TRBV28; d_gene: NA; abundance: few; j_gene: TRBJ1-1; CDR3aa: CASSLGGLNTEAFF; CDR3nt: TGTGCCAGCAGTTTAGGGGGATTGAACACTGAAGCTTTCTTT
v_gene: TRBV5-3; d_gene: TRBD1; abundance: NA; j_gene: TRBJ1-1; CDR3aa: CARSSNDRGPSEAFF; CDR3nt: TGTGCCAGAAGCTCCAACGACAGGGGGCCATCTGAAGCTTTCTTT
v_gene: TRBV5-6; d_gene: NA; abundance: NA; j_gene: TRBJ2-7; CDR3aa: CASSFDRYYEQYF; CDR3nt: TGTGCCAGCAGCTTTGACAGATACTACGAGCAGTACTTC
v_gene: TRBV7-9; d_gene: NA; abundance: NA; j_gene: TRBJ1-2; CDR3aa: CASSLVEMAGYTF; CDR3nt: TGTGCCAGCAGCTTAGTGGAAATGGCTGGCTACACCTTC
v_gene: TRBV2; d_gene: TRBD2; abundance: NA; j_gene: TRBJ2-3; CDR3aa: CASSEIGRTSGMGADTQYF; CDR3nt: TGTGCCAGCAGTGAAATCGGCCGGACTAGCGGGATGGGGGCAGATACGCAGTATTTT
v_gene: TRBV18; d_gene: NA; abundance: few; j_gene: TRBJ2-3; CDR3aa: CASSPPGGRTDTQYF; CDR3nt: TGTGCCAGCTCACCACCGGGGGGGCGAACAGATACGCAGTATTTT
v_gene: TRBV4-2; d_gene: NA; abundance: NA; j_gene: TRBJ1-2; CDR3aa: CASSPSPSKTNYGYTF; CDR3nt: TGTGCCAGCAGCCCCTCGCCGAGTAAGACGAATTATGGCTACACCTTC
v_gene: TRBV12-5; d_gene: NA; abundance: NA; j_gene: TRBJ1-2; CDR3aa: CASGGTANGNYGYTF; CDR3nt: TGTGCTAGTGGCGGGACGGCTAATGGTAACTATGGCTACACCTTC
v_gene: TRBV5-4; d_gene: NA; abundance: once; j_gene: TRBJ2-3; CDR3aa: CASSLGLNTDTQYF; CDR3nt: TGTGCCAGCAGCTTAGGGCTAAACACAGATACGCAGTATTTT
v_gene: TRBV28; d_gene: TRBD1; abundance: NA; j_gene: TRBJ1-2; CDR3aa: CASSLTGGENGYTF; CDR3nt: TGTGCCAGCAGTTTAACAGGGGGCGAGAATGGCTACACCTTC
v_gene: TRBV5-5; d_gene: NA; abundance: NA; j_gene: TRBJ1-5; CDR3aa: CASSLGGSGEPQHF; CDR3nt: TGTGCCAGCAGCTTGGGAGGGTCGGGGGAGCCCCAGCATTTT
v_gene: TRBV28; d_gene: TRBD2; abundance: NA; j_gene: TRBJ2-2; CDR3aa: CASSGNQRGNTGELFF; CDR3nt: TGTGCCAGCAGTGGAAATCAGCGGGGAAACACCGGGGAGCTGTTTTTT
v_gene: TRBV23-1; d_gene: NA; abundance: NA; j_gene: TRBJ2-7; CDR3aa: CASSQSGSTVFYEQYF; CDR3nt: TGCGCCAGCAGTCAATCGGGGTCGACAGTTTTCTACGAGCAGTACTTC
v_gene: TRBV2; d_gene: TRBD1; abundance: NA; j_gene: TRBJ1-2; CDR3aa: CASSVGTGGAYGYTF; CDR3nt: TGTGCCAGCAGTGTTGGGACAGGGGGCGCCTATGGCTACACCTTC
v_gene: TRBV4-3; d_gene: TRBD2; abundance: NA; j_gene: TRBJ2-7; CDR3aa: CASSQEKAGDSYEQYF; CDR3nt: TGCGCCAGCAGCCAAGAAAAGGCGGGAGACTCCTACGAGCAGTACTTC
v_gene: TRBV6-1; d_gene: TRBD2; abundance: NA; j_gene: TRBJ2-1; CDR3aa: CASTWGGSYNEQFF; CDR3nt: TGTGCCAGCACCTGGGGGGGCTCCTACAATGAGCAGTTCTTC
v_gene: TRBV9; d_gene: NA; abundance: NA; j_gene: TRBJ1-5; CDR3aa: CASSVASGQPQHF; CDR3nt: TGTGCCAGCAGCGTAGCCTCGGGGCAGCCCCAGCATTTT
v_gene: TRBV11-3; d_gene: TRBD2; abundance: NA; j_gene: TRBJ2-2; CDR3aa: CASSPGLAGAGELFF; CDR3nt: TGTGCCAGCAGCCCGGGACTAGCGGGAGCCGGGGAGCTGTTTTTT
v_gene: TRBV7-8; d_gene: TRBD2; abundance: NA; j_gene: TRBJ2-1; CDR3aa: CASSPSFREGGYNEQFF; CDR3nt: TGTGCCAGCAGCCCCTCGTTCCGGGAGGGTGGTTACAATGAGCAGTTCTTC
v_gene: TRBV2; d_gene: NA; abundance: NA; j_gene: TRBJ2-1; CDR3aa: CASSPSQPPYNEQFF; CDR3nt: TGTGCCAGCAGTCCTAGCCAACCCCCCTACAATGAGCAGTTCTTC
v_gene: TRBV29-1; d_gene: NA; abundance: NA; j_gene: TRBJ1-5; CDR3aa: CSVSTGRLHQPQHF; CDR3nt: TGCAGCGTCTCCACCGGCAGGCTCCATCAGCCCCAGCATTTT
v_gene: TRBV5-4; d_gene: TRBD2; abundance: NA; j_gene: TRBJ2-3; CDR3aa: CASGLAGGPPQADTQYF; CDR3nt: TGTGCCAGCGGCCTAGCGGGGGGCCCACCGCAGGCAGATACGCAGTATTTT
v_gene: TRBV18; d_gene: NA; abundance: NA; j_gene: TRBJ1-6; CDR3aa: CASSPGSGRKNSPLHF; CDR3nt: TGTGCCAGCTCACCAGGCTCAGGGCGGAAGAATTCACCCCTCCACTTT
v_gene: TRBV11-2; d_gene: TRBD2; abundance: NA; j_gene: TRBJ2-1; CDR3aa: CASSSLAGVYNEQFF; CDR3nt: TGTGCCAGCAGCTCACTAGCGGGAGTATACAATGAGCAGTTCTTC
v_gene: TRBV6-1; d_gene: TRBD1; abundance: NA; j_gene: TRBJ1-1; CDR3aa: CASGPTGGYTEAFF; CDR3nt: TGTGCCAGCGGACCGACAGGGGGCTATACTGAAGCTTTCTTT
v_gene: TRBV2; d_gene: NA; abundance: NA; j_gene: TRBJ1-3; CDR3aa: CASSEGQARSGNTIYF; CDR3nt: TGTGCCAGCAGTGAAGGACAGGCTCGCTCTGGAAACACCATATATTTT
v_gene: TRBV11-2; d_gene: NA; abundance: NA; j_gene: TRBJ1-3; CDR3aa: CASRKPRENRVVGNTIYF; CDR3nt: TGTGCCAGCAGGAAACCCAGAGAAAACAGGGTCGTTGGAAACACCATATATTTT
v_gene: TRBV2; d_gene: NA; abundance: NA; j_gene: TRBJ2-7; CDR3aa: CASSAQSYEQYF; CDR3nt: TGTGCCAGCAGTGCTCAAAGCTACGAGCAGTACTTC
v_gene: TRBV6-1; d_gene: TRBD2; abundance: NA; j_gene: TRBJ2-1; CDR3aa: CASSELRLAGGIEQFF; CDR3nt: TGTGCCAGCAGTGAACTCCGGCTAGCGGGAGGGATTGAGCAGTTCTTC
v_gene: TRBV19; d_gene: TRBD1; abundance: NA; j_gene: TRBJ2-2; CDR3aa: CASTPSGTGNTGELFF; CDR3nt: TGTGCCAGCACTCCGTCCGGGACAGGGAACACCGGGGAGCTGTTTTTT
v_gene: TRBV5-1; d_gene: NA; abundance: NA; j_gene: TRBJ1-2; CDR3aa: CASRHGTADSYGYTF; CDR3nt: TGCGCCAGCCGCCACGGGACGGCAGATTCATATGGCTACACCTTC
v_gene: TRBV10-3; d_gene: NA; abundance: once; j_gene: TRBJ2-3; CDR3aa: CAISVQSTDTQYF; CDR3nt: TGTGCCATCAGTGTCCAGAGCACAGATACGCAGTATTTT
v_gene: TRBV7-9; d_gene: NA; abundance: NA; j_gene: TRBJ2-7; CDR3aa: CASSLNGVGQYF; CDR3nt: TGTGCCAGCAGCTTGAACGGGGTCGGGCAGTACTTC